This TCR beta chain originates from a study of cytotoxic CD8 clonotypes in ibrutinib-treated CLL. Germline CDR1 KGHSH, CDR2 LQKENI. The CDR3 contains 13 residues. The V end was cut by 5 bases, the J end by 0 bases, with 2 bases between. Produced via immunoSEQ multiplex PCR; TCRdb's table is partial and in-frame only. The sample lists around 130,000 clones; under 90% were seen once. The receptor's source is a human donor with chronic lymphocytic leukemia. The input for sequencing was PBMCs, taken after 24 months of ibrutinib treatment. The chain has TRBV18 and TRBJ2-6; D unresolved. CDR3 coding DNA: TGTGCCAGCTCAACCTCTGGGGCCAACGTCCTGACTTTC. It specifies CASSTSGANVLTF.